These 8 T cell receptor beta chains were all obtained from the same sample, sequenced in a study of blood T cell repertoires in COVID-19. TCRdb's table, derived via immunoSEQ multiplex PCR, lists solely in-frame clones and lacks some. The data show some 46,000 clones, approximately 88% seen once. The sequenced material came from peripheral blood. These receptors were obtained from a man aged 45 to 65 with acute or convalescent COVID-19.

This chain links TRBV28 with TRBJ1-5; the D gene is possibly TRBD1 (5 bases). In germline, CDR1 is MDHEN, CDR2 SYDVKM. Trimming left V 4 bases short and J 4 bases short, with 17 bases between. The CDR3 spans 16 residues. DNA of the CDR3: TGTGCCAGCAGTTCCCGGGCAGGGAGGTCGAATCAGCCCCAGCATTTT. Protein: CASSSRAGRSNQPQHF.

J is TRBJ2-5 and V is TRBV24-1; 11 bases align to TRBD2. CDR3 length: 16 residues. CDR1 KGHDR and CDR2 SFDVKD come from the germline V gene. The ends lost 5 bases at V and 3 bases at J; junction bases unmatched: 7. The CDR3 region is CATSGSLLAGEETQYF. In nucleotides, the CDR3 is TGTGCCACCAGTGGCTCGCTACTAGCGGGGGAAGAGACCCAGTACTTC.

The CDR3 protein is CASSAGVRYTEAFF. The CDR3 DNA sequence: TGTGCCAGCAGTGCGGGTGTAAGGTACACTGAAGCTTTCTTT. The chain combines TRBV2 with TRBJ1-1; no reliable D call. This CDR3 spans 14 amino acids. The V and J ends lost 4 bases and 3 bases respectively, with 12 bases between them. The germline V gene encodes CDR1 SNHLY and CDR2 FYNNEI.

The chain joins TRBV5-1 to TRBJ1-1; 9 bases fit TRBD1. The CDR3 spans 15 residues. V lost 0 bases to trimming and J lost 11 bases; unmatched junction nucleotides: 11. Looked up from germline, CDR1 is SGHRS and CDR2 is YFSETQ. The chain's CDR3 is CASSLEGRTGDVAFF. In DNA, the CDR3 is TGCGCCAGCAGCTTGGAGGGACGGACAGGGGACGTGGCTTTCTTT.

The chain carries TRBV7-2 and TRBJ2-7; 9 bases align to TRBD2. CDR3 length: 14 residues. The V and J ends lost 1 base and 3 bases, in that order; junction bases with no gene match: 1. Per the germline V gene, CDR1 is SGHTA and CDR2 is FQGNSA. Here the CDR3 reads CASSLVSGGYEQYF. The CDR3 DNA follows: TGTGCCAGCAGCTTAGTTAGCGGGGGCTACGAGCAGTACTTC.

This clone was seen many times. The rearrangement uses TRBV5-1 and TRBJ2-7; 10 bases match TRBD1. Germline CDR1 is SGHRS and CDR2 is YFSETQ. The CDR3 sequence is 14 residues long. V was pared by 4 bases and J by 5 bases, with 6 bases of the junction left unmatched. In nucleotides, the CDR3 is TGCGCCAGCAGCGGTGACAGGGGGCTGCACGAGCAGTACTTC. The encoded protein is CASSGDRGLHEQYF.

V gene TRBV27 combines with J gene TRBJ1-5, with D maybe TRBD1 (5 bases). Looked up from germline, CDR1 is MNHEY and CDR2 is SMNVEV (reference sequence). Trimming left V 5 bases short and J 2 bases short, with 10 bases between. The CDR3 has 14 residues. This chain's CDR3 is CASSGARGNQPQHF. The CDR3 DNA sequence: TGTGCCAGCAGTGGAGCCAGGGGCAATCAGCCCCAGCATTTT.

In its sample, this clone was seen once. CDR3 in DNA: TGCGCCAGCAGACAGGGTACTAATGAAAAACTGTTTTTT. Protein product: CASRQGTNEKLFF. The chain combines TRBV10-2 with TRBJ1-4; maybe TRBD1 (6 bases). Trimming removed 6 bases from V and 2 bases from J, with 7 bases in between. Germline CDR1 WSHSY, CDR2 SAAADI. The CDR3 sequence is 13 residues long.